Sequencing of this T cell receptor beta chain was carried out in a study of cytomegalovirus exposure and HLA in healthy donors. In the study overall: Unique TCRs from HLA-typed donors, approximately 80 million of them, were held in an early data release.

Germline CDR1 is GTSNPN and CDR2 is SVGIG (reference sequence). The trim removed 1 base at V and 4 bases at J, leaving 5 bases unmatched. The CDR3 loop spans 14 amino acids. PCR amplification relied on 60 Vbeta primers (plus 13 Jbeta primers). Some clones are missing from TCRdb's copy, which holds only in-frame ones; the method was immunoSEQ multiplex PCR. The sample lists 150,000 to 200,000 clones, roughly 80% occurring once. The gene calls are TRBV30 and TRBJ2-5; TRBD1 matches 8 bases. The TCR originated in a man aged 30 to 45 in good health and CMV-seropositive. The specimen sequenced was PBMCs. The CDR3, as DNA: TGTGCCTGGAGTGCCAGGGGGCGGGGAGAGACCCAGTACTTC. Residues: CAWSARGRGETQYF.